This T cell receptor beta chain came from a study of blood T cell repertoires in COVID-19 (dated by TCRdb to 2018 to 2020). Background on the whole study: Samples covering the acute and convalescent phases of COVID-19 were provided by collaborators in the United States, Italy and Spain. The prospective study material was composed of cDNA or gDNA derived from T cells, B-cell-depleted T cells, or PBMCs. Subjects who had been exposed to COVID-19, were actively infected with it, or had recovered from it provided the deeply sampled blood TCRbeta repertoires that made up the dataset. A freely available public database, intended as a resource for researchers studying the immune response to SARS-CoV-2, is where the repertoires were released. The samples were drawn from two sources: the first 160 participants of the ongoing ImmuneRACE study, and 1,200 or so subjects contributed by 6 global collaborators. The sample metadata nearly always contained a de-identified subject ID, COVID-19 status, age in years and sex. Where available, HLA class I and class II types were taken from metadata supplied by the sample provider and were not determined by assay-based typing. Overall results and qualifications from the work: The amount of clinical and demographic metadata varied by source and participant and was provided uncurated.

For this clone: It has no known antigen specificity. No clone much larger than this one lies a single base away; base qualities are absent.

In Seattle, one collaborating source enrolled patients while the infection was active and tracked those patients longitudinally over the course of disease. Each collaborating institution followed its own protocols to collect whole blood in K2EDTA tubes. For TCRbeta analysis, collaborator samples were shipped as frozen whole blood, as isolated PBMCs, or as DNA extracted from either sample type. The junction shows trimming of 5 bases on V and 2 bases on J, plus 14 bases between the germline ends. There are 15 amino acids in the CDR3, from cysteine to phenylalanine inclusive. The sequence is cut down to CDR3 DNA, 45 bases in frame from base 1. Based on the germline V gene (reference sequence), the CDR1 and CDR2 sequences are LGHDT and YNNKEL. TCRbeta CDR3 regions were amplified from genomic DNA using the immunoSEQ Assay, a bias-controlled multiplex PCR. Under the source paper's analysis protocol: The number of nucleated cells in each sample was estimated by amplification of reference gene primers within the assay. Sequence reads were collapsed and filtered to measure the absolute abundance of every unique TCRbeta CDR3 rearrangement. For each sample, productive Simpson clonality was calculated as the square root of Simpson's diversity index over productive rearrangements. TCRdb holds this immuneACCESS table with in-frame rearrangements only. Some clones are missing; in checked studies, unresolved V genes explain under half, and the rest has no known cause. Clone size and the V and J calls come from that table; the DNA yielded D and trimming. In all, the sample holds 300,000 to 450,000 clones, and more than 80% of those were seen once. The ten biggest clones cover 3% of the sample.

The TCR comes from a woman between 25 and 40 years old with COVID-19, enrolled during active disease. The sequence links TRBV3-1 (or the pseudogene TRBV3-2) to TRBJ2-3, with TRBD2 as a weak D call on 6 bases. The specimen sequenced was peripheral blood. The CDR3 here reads CASSWDFFITDTQYF. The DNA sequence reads TGTGCCAGCAGCTGGGACTTCTTTATCACAGATACGCAGTATTTT.